One and the same sample provided the 11 T cell receptor beta chains below, sequenced in a study of glioma-infiltrating T cells (dated by TCRdb to between 2015 and 2016). Reads for this sample came from an Illumina MiSeq. TCR alpha and beta CDR3 regions were amplified with the iRepertoire nested amplicon-rescue multiplex PCR (arm-PCR) platform from RNA. TCRdb applied fastp at Q25 and MiXCR to the public reads, then kept only in-frame beta chains. A single entry per CDR3 protein holds the most common genes and DNA from its merged rows. In all, the sample holds 100,000 to 150,000 distinct CDR3 sequences, and approximately 25% of those were seen once. The ten largest make up 12% to 15% of the sample. The sample was glioma tissue, nonneoplastic brain tissue, or PBMCs (not recorded which). The source of these receptors is a human donor with low-grade glioma or glioblastoma, undergoing nonglioma brain surgery, or in good health (not recorded which).

The chain links TRBV19 to TRBJ2-5; a possible D gene is TRBD2 (5 bases). Germline V CDR1 and CDR2: LNHDA, SQIVND (reference sequence). Deletions cut 4 bases from V and 4 bases from J, with 7 bases between. The CDR3 length is 12 residues. In DNA, the CDR3 is TGTGCCAGTAGTACCGCGGGAGAGACCCAGTACTTC. It is translated as CASSTAGETQYF.

This rearrangement joins TRBV27 to TRBJ1-5, with 8 bases matching TRBD1. The CDR3 sequence is 14 residues long. Germline V gene data show CDR1 as MNHEY and CDR2 as SMNVEV (reference sequence). After removal of 6 bases from V and 6 bases from J, the junction contained 7 bases not matched to a gene. Written as DNA, the CDR3 is TGTGCCAGCAGACGGACAGGGTGGCGTCAGCCCCAGCATTTT. Encoded protein: CASRRTGWRQPQHF.

This clonotype came up many times. This chain uses TRBV20-1 with TRBJ2-1; TRBD2 matches at 16 bases. Germline CDR1 DFQATT, CDR2 SNEGSKA (reference sequence). This CDR3 is 18 amino acids long. With 1 base clipped from V and 5 bases from J, the junction kept 8 bases outside the gene matches. The DNA for the CDR3 is TGCAGTGCTAGAGTGGGATCGGGACTAGCGGGAGGGAACAATGAGCAGTTCTTC. Amino acid sequence: CSARVGSGLAGGNNEQFF.

Many counts were recorded for this clonotype. V is TRBV4-3 and J is TRBJ2-7; tentatively, D is TRBD2 (5 bases). CDR3 size: 17 residues. Per the germline V gene, CDR1 is LGHNA and CDR2 is YSLEER. The germline V and J ends were trimmed by 0 bases and 0 bases, with 15 bases remaining between them. The CDR3 bases are TGCGCCAGCAGCCAAGAACTGGTCACGGGGAGCTCCTACGAGCAGTACTTC. Its protein product is CASSQELVTGSSYEQYF.

The table lists this clonotype with many counts. J is TRBJ2-7 and V is TRBV7-8; 7 bases match TRBD1. Germline loops: CDR1 SGHVS, CDR2 FQNEAQ. CDR3 size: 17 residues. The V and J ends lost 1 base and 2 bases, in that order; junction bases with no gene match: 11. The CDR3 sequence: CASSLGTGRRDTYEQYF. The CDR3 DNA reads as TGTGCCAGCAGCTTAGGGACAGGTCGACGGGATACCTACGAGCAGTACTTC. Full variable domain (remainder filled in from reference TRBV7-8 and TRBJ2-7): GAGVSQSPRYKVAKRGQDVALRCDPISGHVSLFWYQQALGQGPEFLTYFQNEAQLDKSGLPSDRFFAERPEGSVSTLKIQRTQQEDSAVYLCASSLGTGRRDTYEQYFGPGTRLTVT.

Note on this clonotype: This may arise from a read error, as a much more abundant clone is one base away. The CDR3 loop reads CDSSLIQNYGYTF. The CDR3 nucleotides read TGTGACAGCAGCTTAATACAAAACTATGGCTACACCTTC. The chain has TRBV7-2 and TRBJ1-2; D not certain. Germline V lookup: CDR1 SGHTA, CDR2 FQGNSA. The CDR3 spans 13 residues.

This clonotype appeared a few times. This sequence may be a read error, since a much larger clone differs from it by one base. The rearrangement uses TRBV7-6 and TRBJ2-3; the match to TRBD2 covers 8 bases. The CDR3 sequence is 14 residues long. The germline gives CDR1 SGHVS, CDR2 FNYEAQ. As DNA, the CDR3 is TGTGCCAGCCGCTTAGGAGCGGGGGCAGATACGCAGTATTTT. Its translation is CASRLGAGADTQYF.

In its sample, this clonotype was seen many times. This sequence joins TRBV7-2 and TRBJ2-1; D remains ambiguous. Germline lookup yields CDR1 SGHTA and CDR2 FQGNSA. This CDR3 has 14 amino acids. The V end lost 1 base, the J end lost 5 bases, and 9 bases lay between the germline ends. The CDR3 DNA sequence: TGTGCCAGCAGCTTAGGGGCCCATAACAATGAGCAGTTCTTC. This gives the protein CASSLGAHNNEQFF.

This clonotype showed up many times. This chain joins TRBV2 and TRBJ1-2; D might be TRBD1 (5 bases). V lost 6 bases and J 4 bases, leaving 12 bases between the germline ends. Germline V gives CDR1 SNHLY, CDR2 FYNNEI. The CDR3 sequence is 13 residues long. The CDR3 sequence: CASRVDGAYGYTF. CDR3 in DNA: TGTGCCAGCAGGGTGGACGGGGCCTATGGCTACACCTTC.

As to this clonotype: Just one base apart from a much larger clone, this may be a read error. V usage is TRBV5-1 and J usage is TRBJ2-1; D remains unclear. V was pared by 2 bases and J by 7 bases, with 10 bases between. CDR1 is SGHRS, CDR2 YFSETQ, per germline. The CDR3 covers 13 residues. The CDR3 DNA is TGCGCCAGCAGCTTTAATAGGTGGAATGAGCAGTTCTTC. It encodes CASSFNRWNEQFF.

This clonotype appeared once. This could be a read error, since a much larger clone is one nucleotide away. The chain employs TRBV19 and TRBJ2-6; D not resolved. CDR1 and CDR2 from the germline V gene are LNHDA and SQIVND (reference sequence). V lost 8 bases to trimming and J lost 1 base, with 9 bases between them. The CDR3 sequence is 14 residues long. Here the CDR3 DNA reads TGTGCCAGTCTCCACAGATCTGGGGCCAACGTCCTGACTTTC. It is translated as CASLHRSGANVLTF.